Listed below are T cell receptor beta chains from one sample, sequenced in a study of T-cell reconstitution after alpha-beta-depleted transplantation in children. One entry per CDR3 protein, called by TCRdb with MiXCR from the PCR reads. The repertoire holds approximately 350,000 distinct CDR3 sequences, with under 13% as singletons. This specimen was PBMCs from the stem cell graft donor, taken from the stem cell graft. Receptors were obtained from a human donor who donated a stem cell graft to a child with acute lymphoblastic leukemia. CDR3s include the opening cysteine and the closing phenylalanine or tryptophan. D genes are given only for firm matches. Only part of the rows carry a size: once, few, many, or a class if the clone is expanded.

TRBV12-3/TRBV12-4	NA	TRBJ2-1	TRBD2	CASTPVAGVYNEQFF	TGTGCCAGCACCCCGGTAGCGGGAGTATACAATGAGCAGTTCTTC
TRBV27	few	TRBJ2-3	TRBD1	CASSLYAGTEDTDTQYF	TGTGCCAGCAGTTTATACGCCGGGACAGAAGACACAGATACGCAGTATTTT
TRBV9	NA	TRBJ2-1	TRBD2	CASSEAGGEQFF	TGTGCCAGCAGCGAGGCGGGGGGTGAGCAGTTCTTC
TRBV5-1	NA	TRBJ1-6	NA	CASSLEYNSPLHF	TGCGCCAGCAGCTTGGAGTATAATTCACCCCTCCACTTT
TRBV4-2	NA	TRBJ2-3	TRBD2	CASSLRLAGTFRGSTDTQYF	TGTGCCAGCAGCCTTAGACTAGCGGGGACTTTCCGAGGTAGCACAGATACGCAGTATTTT
TRBV19	NA	TRBJ2-7	TRBD2	CASSPTSGEYEQYF	TGTGCCAGTAGCCCGACTAGCGGGGAATACGAGCAGTACTTC
TRBV30	few	TRBJ2-3	TRBD2	CAWSLSGGPRDTQYF	TGTGCCTGGAGTTTGTCGGGAGGGCCTAGAGATACGCAGTATTTT
TRBV7-2	many	TRBJ2-2	NA	CASSLVVSGSNTGELFF	TGTGCCAGCAGCTTAGTGGTTAGCGGATCGAACACCGGGGAGCTGTTTTTT
TRBV7-2	many	TRBJ2-7	NA	CASSLWPSFSYEQYF	TGTGCCAGCAGCTTATGGCCTTCGTTCTCCTACGAGCAGTACTTC
TRBV15	many	TRBJ2-5	TRBD2	CATSSGLAVETQYF	TGTGCCACCAGCAGCGGACTAGCGGTAGAGACCCAGTACTTC
TRBV25-1	NA	TRBJ1-5	NA	CASSHKNQPQHF	TGTGCCAGCAGTCACAAGAATCAGCCCCAGCATTTT
TRBV28	NA	TRBJ2-7	TRBD2	CASTLGGTLYEQYF	TGTGCCAGCACCCTCGGGGGGACCCTGTACGAGCAGTACTTC
TRBV6-2/TRBV6-3	NA	TRBJ1-1	NA	CASSYSGLGSSLLNTEAFF	TGTGCCAGCAGTTACTCGGGGCTGGGGTCATCTCTCCTGAACACTGAAGCTTTCTTT
TRBV4-1	NA	TRBJ2-1	NA	CASSRSPTGNEQFF	TGCGCCAGCAGCAGGAGCCCAACAGGGAATGAGCAGTTCTTC
TRBV15	few	TRBJ2-7	NA	CATSFHSRDEQYF	TGTGCCACCAGCTTCCATTCAAGGGATGAGCAGTACTTC